Below, 6 T cell receptor beta chains from the same sample are listed, as sequenced in a study of cytomegalovirus exposure and HLA in healthy donors. PCR was performed using 60 Vbeta and 13 Jbeta primers. Assay used: immunoSEQ multiplex PCR; TCRdb lists only in-frame clones, some missing. In the table there are 75,000 to 100,000 clones, approximately 7.1% of which are singletons. The sequencing input was PBMCs. These receptors originate from a man aged 45-60 years in good health and CMV-seronegative.

The gene calls are TRBV5-1 and TRBJ2-1; TRBD1 might be the D (6 bases). Germline V gene lookup returns CDR1 SGHRS and CDR2 YFSETQ. Trimming cost V 5 bases and J 6 bases, with 6 bases left between them. There are 11 residues in the CDR3. This CDR3 is CASRTGNEQFF. CDR3 in DNA: TGCGCCAGCAGGACAGGCAATGAGCAGTTCTTC.

The chain joins TRBV5-6 to TRBJ2-3, with a possible D match to TRBD1 (5 bases). V gave up 6 bases and J gave up 5 bases, with 13 bases separating them. This CDR3 comprises 13 residues. Germline-derived CDR1 and CDR2 are SGHDT and YYEEEE. CDR3: CASTIFRGDTQYF. The CDR3 nucleotides read TGTGCCAGCACCATTTTTAGGGGAGATACGCAGTATTTT.

This clone was counted only a few times. The CDR3 DNA is TGTGCCAGCAGCTTAAAGGGAGACAGGGGGAGCTACACCTTC. Translating it yields CASSLKGDRGSYTF. The rearrangement joins TRBV7-9 to TRBJ1-2, with TRBD1 matching over 9 bases. This CDR3 has 14 amino acids. From germline, CDR1 is SEHNR and CDR2 FQNEAQ (reference sequence). The V segment lost 2 bases and the J segment 9 bases; nucleotides outside the gene matches: 7.

The V gene is TRBV7-3, the J gene TRBJ1-1; TRBD1 matches 9 bases. Germline trimming cut 5 bases from V and 5 bases from J; bases unmatched to any gene: 6. Germline V lookup: CDR1 SGHTA, CDR2 FQGTGA. The CDR3 runs 14 residues. The DNA of the CDR3 is TGTGCCAGCAGCCCGGGACAGGGCTTAACTGAAGCTTTCTTT. Its protein is CASSPGQGLTEAFF. Using reference TRBV7-3 and TRBJ1-1 for the parts outside the CDR3, the full variable domain is GAGVSQTPSNKVTEKGKYVELRCDPISGHTALYWYRQSLGQGPEFLIYFQGTGAADDSGLPNDRFFAVRPEGSVSTLKIQRTERGDSAVYLCASSPGQGLTEAFFGQGTRLTVV.

In its sample, this clone was seen a few times. V and J are TRBV28 and TRBJ1-1; 7 nucleotides match TRBD1. This CDR3 is 13 amino acids long. The V gene's germline CDR1 is MDHEN and CDR2 SYDVKM. V lost 6 bases to trimming and J lost 6 bases; unmatched junction nucleotides: 7. This chain's CDR3 is CASSIKGGPEAFF. CDR3 DNA: TGTGCCAGCAGCATCAAAGGGGGCCCTGAAGCTTTCTTT.

In its sample, this clone was seen a few times. The chain joins TRBV6-5 to TRBJ1-3; D ambiguous. Germline V gives CDR1 MNHEY, CDR2 SVGAGI. The V and J ends lost 5 bases and 0 bases respectively, with 11 bases between them. This CDR3 region has 15 residues. The CDR3 loop reads CASSTASGSGNTIYF. In DNA form, the CDR3 reads TGTGCCAGCAGTACCGCCTCCGGCTCTGGAAACACCATATATTTT.